This TCR beta chain emerged from a study of blood T cell repertoires in COVID-19 (dated by TCRdb to about 2020). The study in broad terms: Samples from collaborators originated in the United States, Italy and Spain and spanned both the acute and convalescent phases of COVID-19. The material from the prospective study consisted of cDNA or gDNA derived from T cells, B-cell-depleted T cells, or PBMCs. Deeply sampled blood TCRbeta repertoires from subjects exposed to, actively infected with, or recovered from COVID-19 were included in the dataset. The repertoires were released in a freely available public database intended as a resource for research on the immune response to SARS-CoV-2. Samples came from the ongoing ImmuneRACE study (first 160 participants) plus 1,254 subjects from 6 global collaborators. Nearly every sample came with metadata listing a de-identified subject ID, COVID-19 status, age in years and sex. Where available, HLA class I and class II types were obtained from metadata supplied by the sample provider rather than from assay-based typing. What the work shows at the level of the full study, not this receptor alone: Clinical and demographic metadata were provided uncurated, with the amount varying by source and participant.

Concerning this clone itself: Its antigen is still unknown. No base-level quality is on record; no much larger clone is a single base apart.

Unmatched junction bases come to 9, with V trimmed by 4 bases and J by 2 bases. The germline V gene sets CDR1 to SGHNT and CDR2 to YENEEA. The CDR3 measures 18 amino acids from cysteine to phenylalanine. Only the CDR3 portion is preserved as DNA: 54 bases, with reading frame beginning at the first base. A second Seattle source provided samples from volunteer blood donors who had recovered from COVID-19. The collaborating institutions used their own protocols to collect whole blood in K2EDTA tubes. Collaborator samples were shipped for TCRbeta analysis as frozen whole blood, isolated PBMCs, or DNA extracted from either sample type. TCRbeta CDR3 regions were amplified from genomic DNA by means of the immunoSEQ Assay, a bias-controlled multiplex PCR. For the original study's pipeline: The number of nucleated cells in each sample was estimated from the amplification of reference gene primers within the assay. Sequence reads were collapsed and filtered to measure the absolute abundance of every unique TCRbeta CDR3 rearrangement. For each sample, productive Simpson clonality was calculated by taking the square root of Simpson's diversity index across productive rearrangements. TCRdb holds this immuneACCESS table with in-frame rearrangements only. Some clones are missing; in checked studies, unresolved V genes explain under half, and the rest has no known cause. D and trimming come from the DNA, and the V and J calls and clone size come from that table. The sample contains around 370,000 clones, 91% of them found a single time. The ten largest clones capture around 3.5% of the sample.

The rearrangement combines TRBV11-3 with TRBJ2-1; 12 middle bases align to TRBD2. The TCR was taken from a woman under 30 who had recovered from COVID-19. The sequenced sample consisted of peripheral blood. The base sequence is TGTGCCAGCAGCTCTCGGACTAGCGGGATGGGGGCCTACAATGAGCAGTTCTTC. It translates to CASSSRTSGMGAYNEQFF.